This T cell receptor beta chain was identified in a study of blood T cells in healthy people across ages. There are 15 residues in the CDR3. The germline V gene has CDR1 LGHDT and CDR2 YNNKEL (reference sequence). V lost 3 bases and J lost 5; bases outside the gene matches: 4. General study results and limits: Strong correlation linked observed beta diversity and percent naive T cells. Comparison with aged donors showed that long-lived donors had more naive CD4+ cells and higher diversity.

On this clonotype itself: Its antigen is still unknown.

A second roughly 6 to 12 cycle PCR used barcoded and J-beta primers. MiXCR was run by TCRdb on the 5' RACE reads, yielding one entry per CDR3 protein. The sample holds 600,000 to 850,000 distinct CDR3 sequences, 25% seen once. These data also featured in a second study, about T cells of mothers and their children. That study reports: Related and unrelated pairs show similar thymic shaping of TCR recombination output.

The V call is TRBV3-1, the J call TRBJ2-2, with TRBD1 matching over 9 bases. Sequencing input: blood. The clonotype originates from a boy under 18 in good health. This CDR3 reads CASSQGDRATGELFF. The CDR3 DNA follows: TGTGCCAGCAGCCAGGGGGACAGGGCAACCGGGGAGCTGTTTTTT.